This T cell receptor beta chain was recorded in a study of STAT5B mutations in CD4+ large granular lymphocyte leukemia. Germline-derived CDR1 and CDR2 are MNHNY and SVGAGI (reference sequence). V lost 7 bases to trimming and J lost 6 bases; unmatched junction nucleotides: 8. This CDR3 comprises 14 residues. Study processing details: Lowest detectable productive clonotype frequency was 2.59 x 10-5. Sequenced by immunoSEQ multiplex PCR; TCRdb stores in-frame clones only, minus some. That table supplies the V and J calls and clone size; D and trimming were determined from the DNA. In the table there are 30,000 or so clones, around 80% of which are singletons.

J is TRBJ1-4 and V is TRBV6-6; 7 bases align to TRBD1. The sequencing input was CD4+ T cells from blood buffy coats. The source is a human donor in good health. CDR3 loop: CASNTEGADEKLFF. Here the CDR3 DNA reads TGTGCCAGCAACACCGAGGGGGCTGATGAAAAACTGTTTTTT.